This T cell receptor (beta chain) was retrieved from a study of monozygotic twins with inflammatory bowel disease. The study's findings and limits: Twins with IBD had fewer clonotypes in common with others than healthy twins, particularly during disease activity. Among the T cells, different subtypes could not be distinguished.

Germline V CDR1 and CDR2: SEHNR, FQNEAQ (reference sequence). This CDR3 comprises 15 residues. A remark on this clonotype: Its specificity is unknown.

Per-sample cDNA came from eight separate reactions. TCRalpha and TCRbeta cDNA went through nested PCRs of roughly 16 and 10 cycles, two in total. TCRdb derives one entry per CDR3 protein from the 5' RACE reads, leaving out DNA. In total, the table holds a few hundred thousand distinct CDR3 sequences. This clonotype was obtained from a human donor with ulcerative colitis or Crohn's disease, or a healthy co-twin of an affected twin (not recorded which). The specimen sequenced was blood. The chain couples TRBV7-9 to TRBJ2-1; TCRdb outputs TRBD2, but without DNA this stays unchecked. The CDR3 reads CASSSRTVGRDEQFF. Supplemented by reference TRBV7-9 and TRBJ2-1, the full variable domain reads DTGVSQNPRHKITKRGQNVTFRCDPISEHNRLYWYRQTLGQGPEFLTYFQNEAQLEKSRLLSDRFSAERPKGSFSTLEIQRTEQGDSAMYLCASSSRTVGRDEQFFGPGTRLTVL.